This T cell receptor beta chain was sequenced in a study of shared clonotypes between healthy human individuals. Across the whole study: There were three CD4 naive, three CD4 memory, two CD8 naive and one CD8 memory plates per donor.

This clone was recorded only once. Naivety among CD8 cells was defined by CD45RO negativity and positive CCR7 selection, thereby excluding terminally differentiated effector memory CD45RA+ cells. CDR1 is SGHAT, CDR2 FQNNGV, per germline. The length of the CDR3 is 14 residues. The V gene lost 2 bases and the J gene lost 2 bases, with 9 bases spanning the gap. Libraries were prepared by immunoSEQ multiplex PCR; TCRdb keeps only in-frame clonotypes and omits some of them. This sample has fewer than 1 million clones, with around 96% found just once. The TCR originated in a man aged 25-40 years in good health. The sample taken for sequencing was naive CD8+ T cells sorted from blood. This chain uses TRBV11-2 with TRBJ2-5; a possible D gene is TRBD2 (5 bases). The chain's CDR3 is CASSLPIAQETQYF. The CDR3 DNA sequence: TGTGCCAGCAGCTTACCGATAGCGCAAGAGACCCAGTACTTC.